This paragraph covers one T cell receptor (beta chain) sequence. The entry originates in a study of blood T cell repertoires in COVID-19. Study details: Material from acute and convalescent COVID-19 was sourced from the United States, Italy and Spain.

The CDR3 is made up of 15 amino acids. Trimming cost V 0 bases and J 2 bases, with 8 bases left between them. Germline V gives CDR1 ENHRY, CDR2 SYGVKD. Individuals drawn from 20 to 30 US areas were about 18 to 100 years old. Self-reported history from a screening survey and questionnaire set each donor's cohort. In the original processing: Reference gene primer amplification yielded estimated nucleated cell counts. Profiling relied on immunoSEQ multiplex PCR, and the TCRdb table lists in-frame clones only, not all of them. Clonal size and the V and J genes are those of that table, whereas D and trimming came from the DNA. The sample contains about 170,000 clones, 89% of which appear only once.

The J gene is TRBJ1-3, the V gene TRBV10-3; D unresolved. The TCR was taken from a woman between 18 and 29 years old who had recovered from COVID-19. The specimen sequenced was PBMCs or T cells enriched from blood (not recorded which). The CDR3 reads CAISESSITGNTIYF. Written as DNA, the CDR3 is TGTGCCATCAGTGAGTCTAGTATAACTGGAAACACCATATATTTT.